A selection of T cell receptor beta chains follows, all from one sample in a study of T-cell memory formation after mild COVID-19. TCRdb recomputed calls from the 5' RACE reads with MiXCR, one row per CDR3 protein. Among more than 350,000 distinct CDR3 sequences listed, approximately 15% were seen once. The sample taken for sequencing was PBMCs or a T cell subset sorted from them (not recorded which). The receptors stem from a man younger than 35 who had mild COVID-19 (a few samples of this study predate the infection). Cell type and time point are not known. The CDR3 runs from the conserved cysteine through the conserved F or W. The order of the fields is clone size, V gene, J gene, CDR3 length, D gene, CDR3 protein, CDR3 DNA. The D gene is left open where the match is weak. Only part of the rows carry a size: once, few, many, or a class if the clone is expanded.

NA	TRBV2	TRBJ2-7	11	NA	CASTLVYEQYF	TGTGCCAGCACTCTGGTCTACGAGCAGTACTTC
many	TRBV20-1	TRBJ2-3	14	TRBD2	CSANTGLAGDTQYF	TGCAGTGCCAACACAGGACTAGCGGGGGATACGCAGTATTTT
few	TRBV7-2	TRBJ1-2	12	NA	CASSFYGVGYTF	TGTGCCAGCAGCTTTTATGGGGTTGGCTACACCTTC
few	TRBV7-2	TRBJ1-5	15	NA	CASSHRHESNQPQHF	TGTGCCAGCAGCCACAGACACGAGAGCAATCAGCCCCAGCATTTT
NA	TRBV28	TRBJ1-1	13	NA	CASGKYKGTEAFF	TGTGCCAGCGGGAAATATAAAGGAACTGAAGCTTTCTTT
NA	TRBV5-1	TRBJ1-1	13	TRBD1	CASSEDRGTEAFF	TGCGCCAGCAGCGAAGACAGGGGTACTGAAGCTTTCTTT
NA	TRBV20-1	TRBJ1-2	12	NA	CSARGAGYGYTF	TGCAGTGCTAGAGGAGCGGGGTACGGCTACACCTTC
NA	TRBV7-3	TRBJ2-3	15	NA	CASSFPGAGTDTQYF	TGTGCCAGCAGCTTCCCCGGGGCGGGCACAGATACGCAGTATTTT
few	TRBV3-1	TRBJ2-7	16	TRBD2	CASSQLQRGVVYEQYF	TGTGCCAGCAGCCAGCTCCAGCGGGGGGTAGTCTACGAGCAGTACTTC
many	TRBV7-2	TRBJ1-5	13	NA	CASSQNSNQPQHF	TGTGCCAGCAGCCAGAATAGCAATCAGCCCCAGCATTTT
NA	TRBV12-3/TRBV12-4	TRBJ2-1	15	TRBD1	CASSNRQGPYNEQFF	TGTGCCAGCAGTAATCGACAGGGCCCATACAATGAGCAGTTCTTC
many	TRBV24-1	TRBJ2-1	16	TRBD2	CATSDLGRGDYNEQFF	TGTGCCACCAGTGATTTAGGGAGGGGAGATTACAATGAGCAGTTCTTC
NA	TRBV5-5	TRBJ1-2	15	TRBD1	CASSPTSGTGNGYTF	TGTGCCAGCAGCCCCACCTCCGGGACAGGGAATGGCTACACCTTC
NA	TRBV7-2	TRBJ2-3	16	NA	CASSFVAGRDTDTQYF	TGTGCCAGCAGCTTCGTTGCGGGGCGGGACACAGATACGCAGTATTTT
few	TRBV4-2	TRBJ2-3	15	NA	CASTVSGQWGGTQYF	TGTGCCAGCACGGTCAGCGGGCAGTGGGGAGGTACGCAGTATTTT
NA	TRBV7-2	TRBJ2-3	16	TRBD1	CASSRGNRGSPDTQYF	TGTGCCAGCAGCCGAGGTAACAGGGGGAGTCCAGATACGCAGTATTTT
few	TRBV12-2	TRBJ1-5	10	NA	CASRLGPQHF	TGTGCAAGTCGCTTAGGGCCCCAGCATTTT
few	TRBV24-1	TRBJ2-1	14	TRBD1	CATSPTGAYNEQFF	TGTGCCACCAGTCCCACAGGGGCGTACAATGAGCAGTTCTTC
few	TRBV20-1	TRBJ1-2	13	NA	CSARGSGDEGYTF	TGCAGTGCTAGGGGGTCAGGGGATGAAGGCTACACCTTC
few	TRBV10-3	TRBJ2-2	14	NA	CATRGGADTGELFF	TGTGCCACCAGAGGAGGGGCCGACACCGGGGAGCTGTTTTTT
NA	TRBV24-1	TRBJ2-3	16	TRBD1	CATSDLTDRAADTQYF	TGTGCCACCAGTGATTTGACCGACAGGGCAGCCGATACGCAGTATTTT
few	TRBV5-1	TRBJ1-3	14	NA	CASSTTSAGNTIYF	TGCGCCAGCAGCACAACTTCAGCTGGAAACACCATATATTTT
NA	TRBV19	TRBJ1-1	15	NA	CASSIRLAENTEAFF	TGTGCCAGTAGTATAAGGCTTGCAGAGAACACTGAAGCTTTCTTT
NA	TRBV5-1	TRBJ2-7	15	TRBD2	CASSAASGKFYEQYF	TGCGCCAGCAGCGCGGCTAGCGGGAAGTTCTACGAGCAGTACTTC
NA	TRBV24-1	TRBJ2-1	13	NA	CATSDPFGGVQFF	TGTGCCACCAGTGATCCTTTTGGGGGCGTGCAGTTCTTC
few	TRBV27	TRBJ1-4	13	NA	CASSSEGGEKLFF	TGTGCCAGCAGTTCGGAAGGCGGGGAAAAACTGTTTTTT
NA	TRBV4-3	TRBJ1-2	14	TRBD1	CASSQFGQGAGYTF	TGCGCCAGCAGCCAATTTGGACAGGGGGCTGGCTACACCTTC
few	TRBV7-9	TRBJ1-5	14	TRBD1	CASSPGTVNQPQHF	TGTGCCAGCAGCCCCGGGACAGTTAATCAGCCCCAGCATTTT
NA	TRBV20-1	TRBJ1-1	12	NA	CSARDIGAEAFF	TGCAGTGCTAGAGATATCGGGGCTGAAGCTTTCTTT
NA	TRBV20-1	TRBJ2-2	13	NA	CSARRTLTGELFF	TGCAGTGCTAGACGGACTCTCACCGGGGAGCTGTTTTTT